Presented here are 26 T cell receptor beta chains from one specimen sequenced in a study of T-cell reconstitution after alpha-beta-depleted transplantation in children. Unique molecular identifiers were incorporated during preparation of the TCRbeta library. TCRdb reprocessed the PCR reads with MiXCR, giving one entry per CDR3 protein. Among more than 400,000 distinct CDR3 sequences listed, roughly 43% were seen once. The sample was PBMCs, taken before TCRalphabeta/CD19-depleted stem cell transplant. The receptors here all came from a girl under 10 years old with aplastic anemia, due to receive a stem cell transplant.

This clonotype was seen a handful of times. The genes are TRBV5-1 and TRBJ1-1, with a tentative D call TRBD1 (6 bases). Between the trimmed V and J ends, which lost 0 bases and 4 bases, there was a span of 22 bases. The CDR3 is made up of 18 amino acids. Germline CDR1 and CDR2: SGHRS and YFSETQ. CDR3 loop: CASSLVPMTGPGRTEAFF. In DNA, the CDR3 is TGCGCCAGCAGCTTGGTCCCGATGACAGGCCCTGGTCGCACTGAAGCTTTCTTT. The whole variable domain, filled in from reference TRBV5-1 and TRBJ1-1, reads KAGVTQTPRYLIKTRGQQVTLSCSPISGHRSVSWYQQTPGQGLQFLFEYFSETQRNKGNFPGRFSGRQFSNSRSEMNVSTLELGDSALYLCASSLVPMTGPGRTEAFFGQGTRLTVV.

In its sample, this clonotype was seen a few times. The CDR3 loop is CASSLKNTDTQYF. Here the CDR3 DNA reads TGTGCCAGCAGCTTGAAGAACACAGATACGCAGTATTTT. The chain joins TRBV7-6 to TRBJ2-3, with unresolved D. Germline V lookup: CDR1 SGHVS, CDR2 FNYEAQ. V was trimmed by 3 bases and J by 2 bases, leaving 6 bases between them. The CDR3 contains 13 residues.

The chain employs TRBV15 and TRBJ2-2, with D possibly being TRBD1 (6 bases). V lost 0 bases and J 9 bases, leaving 8 bases between the germline ends. There are 13 residues in the CDR3. Germline V gene data show CDR1 as LNHNV and CDR2 as YYDKDF (reference sequence). CDR3 sequence reads: CATSREGDRELFF. CDR3 nucleotide sequence: TGTGCCACCAGCAGAGAAGGGGACAGGGAGCTGTTTTTT.

The chain joins TRBV2 to TRBJ2-7; no clear D. CDR3 length: 14 residues. V lost 7 bases and J lost 0, with 13 bases in between. Germline assignment: CDR1 SNHLY and CDR2 FYNNEI. This chain's CDR3 is CASNFKESSYEQYF. As DNA, the CDR3 is TGTGCCAGCAATTTCAAAGAGAGCTCCTACGAGCAGTACTTC. The whole variable domain, filled in from reference TRBV2 and TRBJ2-7, reads EPEVTQTPSHQVTQMGQEVILRCVPISNHLYFYWYRQILGQKVEFLVSFYNNEISEKSEIFDDQFSVERPDGSNFTLKIRSTKLEDSAMYFCASNFKESSYEQYFGPGTRLTVT.

This clonotype was seen more than once but under ten times. The J gene is TRBJ2-3, the V gene TRBV6-4, with TRBD1 identical over 8 bases. This CDR3 is 19 amino acids long. V dropped 9 bases and J dropped 0; count of bases not matched to a gene: 20. Per germline, CDR1 MRHNA and CDR2 SNTAGT. The CDR3 loop is CASYQWPHGTGTSTDTQYF. CDR3 DNA sequence: TGTGCCAGTTACCAATGGCCCCACGGGACAGGCACTAGCACAGATACGCAGTATTTT.

The chain is built from TRBV20-1 and TRBJ2-3, with 9 bases lining up with TRBD2. Germline CDR1 DFQATT, CDR2 SNEGSKA (reference sequence). Trimming took 3 bases from V and 5 from J; bases not matched to a gene: 6. The CDR3 extends over 14 amino acids. This chain's CDR3 is CSASGAGGKDTQYF. The CDR3 DNA reads as TGCAGTGCTAGCGGAGCGGGGGGTAAAGATACGCAGTATTTT.

The V gene is TRBV20-1, the J gene TRBJ2-1; D might be TRBD1 or TRBD2, each matching 6 bases. This CDR3 has 14 amino acids. The ends were cut back, 5 bases at V and 6 bases at J, with 17 bases in the middle. CDR1 and CDR2 from the germline V gene are DFQATT and SNEGSKA (reference sequence). CDR3 loop: CSASRGRPPNEQFF. The CDR3 DNA reads as TGCAGTGCTTCCCGGGGGCGCCCCCCCAATGAGCAGTTCTTC.

This clonotype was counted many times. V gene TRBV9 combines with J gene TRBJ1-1, with a possible D match to TRBD1 (6 bases). V lost 3 bases and J lost 3, with 12 bases in between. This CDR3 comprises 14 residues. In germline, CDR1 is SGDLS, CDR2 YYNGEE. Written as DNA, the CDR3 is TGTGCCAGCAGCGGGGACGGGGGCTACACTGAAGCTTTCTTT. Its translation is CASSGDGGYTEAFF.

The chain joins TRBV20-1 to TRBJ2-7; 8 positions agree with TRBD2. The J segment lost 2 bases and the V segment lost 5 bases, leaving 8 bases of the junction unmatched. This CDR3 spans 14 amino acids. CDR1 is DFQATT, CDR2 SNEGSKA, per germline (reference sequence). CDR3 sequence (DNA): TGCAGTGCTGGGGGGGGACTAGGCCCCTACGAGCAGTACTTC. Its protein product is CSAGGGLGPYEQYF.

In this sample, this clonotype turned up a few times. CDR3 coding DNA: TGTGCCAGCAGCTTCGTCGGGACCGGGGAGCTGTTTTTT. Translation gives CASSFVGTGELFF. This chain uses TRBV7-2 with TRBJ2-2, with no clear D. CDR3 length: 13 amino acids. Germline V gene sequence: CDR1 SGHTA, CDR2 FQGNSA. V was pared by 3 bases and J by 5 bases, with 7 bases between.

This clonotype has just one count. The chain has TRBV6-5 and TRBJ1-2; 7 bases fit TRBD1. The CDR3 consists of 15 residues. The ends lost 2 bases at V and 4 bases at J; junction bases unmatched: 7. CDR1 is MNHEY, CDR2 SVGAGI, per germline. CDR3 amino acids: CASSYEAGGPYGYTF. The DNA of the CDR3 is TGTGCCAGCAGTTACGAGGCAGGGGGTCCCTATGGCTACACCTTC.

The genes are TRBV20-1 and TRBJ2-3; 8 bases are shared with TRBD2. V lost 5 bases, J lost 0 bases, and 7 bases stayed unmatched. This CDR3 comprises 15 residues. The germline V gene has CDR1 DFQATT and CDR2 SNEGSKA (reference sequence). CDR3 region: CSAGTSGGSTDTQYF. CDR3 DNA: TGCAGTGCTGGAACTAGCGGTGGGAGCACAGATACGCAGTATTTT.

The V gene is TRBV7-9, the J gene TRBJ2-3; TRBD2 matches 8 bases. CDR1 and CDR2 from the germline V gene are SEHNR and FQNEAQ (reference sequence). V shed 5 bases, J shed 2 bases, and the junction held 9 bases outside the gene matches. CDR3 size: 16 residues. Here the CDR3 DNA reads TGTGCCAGCAGCGGCCCGAGCGGGAGTCCCACAGATACGCAGTATTTT. As protein: CASSGPSGSPTDTQYF.

The V and J genes are TRBV20-1 and TRBJ2-1; 14 nucleotides agree with TRBD2. Germline V gene data show CDR1 as DFQATT and CDR2 as SNEGSKA (reference sequence). J gave up 6 bases and V 4 bases, and 2 bases lay outside the gene matches. This CDR3 comprises 14 residues. CDR3 region: CSAMTSGRVNEQFF. In nucleotides, the CDR3 is TGCAGTGCTATGACTAGCGGGAGGGTCAATGAGCAGTTCTTC.

V usage is TRBV25-1 and J usage is TRBJ2-1; TRBD2 agrees at 10 bases. The CDR3 covers 16 residues. V lost 2 bases to trimming and J lost 1 base; unmatched junction nucleotides: 2. Looked up from germline, CDR1 is MGHDK and CDR2 is SYGVNS. CDR3 bases: TGTGCCAGCAGTGAACCTAGCGGGAGTTCCTACAATGAGCAGTTCTTC. It is translated as CASSEPSGSSYNEQFF.

This clonotype has only a few counts. The CDR3 here is CASSLGRTYEQYF. In DNA form, the CDR3 reads TGTGCCAGCAGCTTAGGGCGGACCTACGAGCAGTACTTC. This chain uses TRBV27 with TRBJ2-7; D gene ambiguous. The ends were cut back, 6 bases at V and 2 bases at J, with 11 bases in the middle. The CDR3 contains 13 residues. The germline V gene encodes CDR1 MNHEY and CDR2 SMNVEV (reference sequence).

The V gene is TRBV6-1, the J gene TRBJ1-1, with D possibly TRBD1 on 5 matching bases. CDR3 length: 12 residues. The V gene lost 1 base and the J gene lost 8 bases, with 8 bases spanning the gap. The germline CDR1 and CDR2 sequences are MNHNS and SASEGT. CDR3 protein: CASSEGAGEAFF. CDR3 nucleotide sequence: TGTGCCAGCAGTGAAGGGGCAGGGGAAGCTTTCTTT.

The sample holds one count of this clonotype. CDR3 nucleotides: TGCAGTGCTACCGACGGGAATAATTCACCCCTCCACTTT. Encoded protein: CSATDGNNSPLHF. The gene calls are TRBV20-1 and TRBJ1-6; D unclear. Trimming pared 4 bases from V and 5 bases from J, leaving 9 bases between. Germline-derived CDR1 and CDR2 are DFQATT and SNEGSKA (reference sequence). CDR3 size: 13 residues.

This clonotype came up once. This chain joins TRBV10-2 and TRBJ1-5; D is undetermined. This CDR3 has 11 amino acids. Per germline, CDR1 WSHSY and CDR2 SAAADI. V was clipped by 3 bases and J by 6 bases, with 3 bases between them. CDR3 amino acids: CASSDGQPQHF. Here the CDR3 DNA reads TGCGCCAGCAGTGACGGTCAGCCCCAGCATTTT.

This chain joins TRBV10-3 and TRBJ2-3, with D possibly called TRBD1 or TRBD2 (7 bases each). The germline V gene has CDR1 ENHRY and CDR2 SYGVKD. The CDR3 runs to 16 residues. V lost 3 bases to trimming and J lost 3 bases, with 16 bases between them. This CDR3 reads CAISDRRQGGTDTQYF. The CDR3 DNA reads as TGTGCCATCAGTGACCGTCGACAGGGAGGGACAGATACGCAGTATTTT.

The J gene is TRBJ2-1, the V gene TRBV27, with D unclear. Trimming removed 7 bases from V and 3 bases from J, with 13 bases in between. Per germline, CDR1 MNHEY and CDR2 SMNVEV (reference sequence). The CDR3 contains 14 residues. CDR3 nucleotides: TGTGCCAGCACCCGAACTGGTTTCTACAATGAGCAGTTCTTC. This sequence encodes CASTRTGFYNEQFF.

The rearrangement uses TRBV5-1 and TRBJ2-3, with D perhaps TRBD1 (6 bases). CDR1 is SGHRS and CDR2 is YFSETQ in the germline V gene. With 5 bases removed from V and 0 bases from J, the gap between germline ends came to 13 bases. CDR3 length: 15 amino acids. The CDR3 DNA is TGCGCCAGCAGTCCCGACAGGCCTAGCACAGATACGCAGTATTTT. Amino acids: CASSPDRPSTDTQYF.

This clonotype was detected a few times. CDR3 sequence (DNA): TGTGCCAGCAGCGTAGGCGACTGGGAGGGCTACGAGCAGTACTTC. It translates to CASSVGDWEGYEQYF. This rearrangement joins TRBV9 to TRBJ2-7; TRBD2 matches 7 bases. CDR1 and CDR2 (germline): SGDLS, YYNGEE. The CDR3 is made up of 15 amino acids. V gave up 0 bases and J gave up 3 bases; unmatched junction bases: 6. The entire variable domain, with the rest obtained from reference TRBV9 and TRBJ2-7, is as follows: DSGVTQTPKHLITATGQRVTLRCSPRSGDLSVYWYQQSLDQGLQFLIQYYNGEERAKGNILERFSAQQFPDLHSELNLSSLELGDSALYFCASSVGDWEGYEQYFGPGTRLTVT.

The V call is TRBV5-1, the J call TRBJ2-3; 9 positions match TRBD1. With V trimmed by 4 bases and J by 3 bases, 6 bases remained unmatched. CDR3 length: 15 residues. Germline assignment: CDR1 SGHRS and CDR2 YFSETQ. CDR3 DNA sequence: TGCGCCAGCAGCCAAGGACAGGGGTGGACAGATACGCAGTATTTT. Encoded protein: CASSQGQGWTDTQYF.

This clonotype was counted a single time. The genes are TRBV20-1 and TRBJ2-2; 10 nucleotides agree with TRBD1. Germline V gives CDR1 DFQATT, CDR2 SNEGSKA (reference sequence). Unmatched junction bases numbered 1, after V lost 3 bases and J lost 0 bases. CDR3 length: 15 residues. CDR3 in DNA: TGCAGTGCTAGGGACAGGGGGTCGAACACCGGGGAGCTGTTTTTT. Translation: CSARDRGSNTGELFF.

This clonotype was found once. V and J are TRBV5-1 and TRBJ2-1; 10 bases are a match to TRBD2. The V and J ends lost 4 bases and 4 bases, in that order; junction bases with no gene match: 11. Germline lookup yields CDR1 SGHRS and CDR2 YFSETQ. This CDR3 comprises 17 residues. The chain's CDR3 is CASSAMPLAGRYNEQFF. CDR3 nucleotides: TGCGCCAGCAGCGCCATGCCACTAGCGGGAAGGTACAATGAGCAGTTCTTC.